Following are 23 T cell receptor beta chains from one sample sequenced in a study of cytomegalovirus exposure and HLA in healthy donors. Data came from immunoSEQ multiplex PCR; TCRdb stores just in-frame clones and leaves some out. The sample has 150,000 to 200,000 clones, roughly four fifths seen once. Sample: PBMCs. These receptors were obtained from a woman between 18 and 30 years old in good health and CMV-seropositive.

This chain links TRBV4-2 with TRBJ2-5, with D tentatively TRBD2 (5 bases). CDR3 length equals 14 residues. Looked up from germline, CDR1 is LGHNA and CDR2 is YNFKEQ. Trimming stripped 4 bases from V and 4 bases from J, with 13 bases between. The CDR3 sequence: CASSPGGRGETQYF. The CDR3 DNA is TGTGCCAGCAGCCCGGGCGGGCGCGGAGAGACCCAGTACTTC.

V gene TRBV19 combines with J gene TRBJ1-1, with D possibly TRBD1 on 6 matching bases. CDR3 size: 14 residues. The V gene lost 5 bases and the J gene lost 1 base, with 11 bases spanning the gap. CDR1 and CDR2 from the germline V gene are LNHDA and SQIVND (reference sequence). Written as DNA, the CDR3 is TGTGCCAGTAGTCCGAGGACAGCGAACACTGAAGCTTTCTTT. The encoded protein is CASSPRTANTEAFF.

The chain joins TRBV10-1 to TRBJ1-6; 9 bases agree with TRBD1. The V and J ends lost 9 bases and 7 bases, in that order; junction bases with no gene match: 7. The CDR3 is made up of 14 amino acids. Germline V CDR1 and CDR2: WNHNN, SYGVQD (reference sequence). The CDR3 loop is CASMGQGGNSPLHF. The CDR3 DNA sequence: TGCGCCAGTATGGGACAGGGAGGAAATTCACCCCTCCACTTT.

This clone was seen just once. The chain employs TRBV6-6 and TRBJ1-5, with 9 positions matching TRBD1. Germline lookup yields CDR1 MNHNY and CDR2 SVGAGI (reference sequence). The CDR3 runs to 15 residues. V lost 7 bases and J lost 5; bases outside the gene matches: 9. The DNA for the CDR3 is TGTGCCAGCATCAACAGGGGGCAACCGCATCAGCCCCAGCATTTT. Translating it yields CASINRGQPHQPQHF.

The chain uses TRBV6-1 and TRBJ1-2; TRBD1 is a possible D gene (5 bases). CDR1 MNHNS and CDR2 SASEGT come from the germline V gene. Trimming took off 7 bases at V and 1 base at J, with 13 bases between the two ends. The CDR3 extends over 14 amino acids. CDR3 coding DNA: TGTGCCAGCATGACAGCTAGATTTAACTATGGCTACACCTTC. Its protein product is CASMTARFNYGYTF.

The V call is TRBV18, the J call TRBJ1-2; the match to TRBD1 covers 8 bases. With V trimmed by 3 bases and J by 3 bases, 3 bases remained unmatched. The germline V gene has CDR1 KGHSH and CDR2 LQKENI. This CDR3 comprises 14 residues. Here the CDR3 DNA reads TGTGCCAGCTCACCGGGACAGGCAGACTATGGCTACACCTTC. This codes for CASSPGQADYGYTF.

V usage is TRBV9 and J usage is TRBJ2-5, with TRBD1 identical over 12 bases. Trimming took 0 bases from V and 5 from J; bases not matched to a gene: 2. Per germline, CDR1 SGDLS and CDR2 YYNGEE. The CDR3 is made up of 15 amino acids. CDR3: CASSVGGTGGETQYF. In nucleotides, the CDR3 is TGTGCCAGCAGCGTAGGTGGGACAGGGGGCGAGACCCAGTACTTC.

The CDR3 DNA sequence: TGTGCCAGCTCACCTGCACAGCCCGGGATCTATGGCTACACCTTC. Translation gives CASSPAQPGIYGYTF. The chain joins TRBV18 to TRBJ1-2; D not resolved. The ends were cut back, 3 bases at V and 4 bases at J, with 15 bases in the middle. Germline-derived CDR1 and CDR2 are KGHSH and LQKENI. The CDR3 is 15 residues long.

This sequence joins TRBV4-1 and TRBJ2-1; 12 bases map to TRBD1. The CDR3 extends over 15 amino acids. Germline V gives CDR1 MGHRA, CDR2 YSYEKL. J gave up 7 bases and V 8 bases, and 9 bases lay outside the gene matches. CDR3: CASHGTGGRGNEQFF. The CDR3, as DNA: TGCGCCAGCCATGGGACAGGGGGCCGAGGGAATGAGCAGTTCTTC.

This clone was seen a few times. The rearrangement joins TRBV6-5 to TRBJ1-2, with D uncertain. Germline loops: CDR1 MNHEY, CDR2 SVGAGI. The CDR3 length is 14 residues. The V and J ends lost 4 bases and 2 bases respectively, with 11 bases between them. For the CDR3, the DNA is TGTGCCAGCAGTTCCCGAGGTGGGAACTATGGCTACACCTTC. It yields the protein CASSSRGGNYGYTF.

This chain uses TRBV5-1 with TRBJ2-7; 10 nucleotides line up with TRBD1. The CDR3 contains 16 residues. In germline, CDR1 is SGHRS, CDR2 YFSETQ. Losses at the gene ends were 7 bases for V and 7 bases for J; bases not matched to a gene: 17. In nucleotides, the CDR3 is TGCGCCAGCTCTCTAAGGGCAGGACAGGGGGTCCGGGAGCAGTACTTC. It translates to CASSLRAGQGVREQYF.

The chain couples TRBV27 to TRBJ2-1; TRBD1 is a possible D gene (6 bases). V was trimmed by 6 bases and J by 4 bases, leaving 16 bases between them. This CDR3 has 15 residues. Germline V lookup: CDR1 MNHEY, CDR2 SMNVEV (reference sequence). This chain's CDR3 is CASRIYRDTYNEQFF. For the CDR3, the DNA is TGTGCCAGCAGAATATACCGGGACACTTACAATGAGCAGTTCTTC.

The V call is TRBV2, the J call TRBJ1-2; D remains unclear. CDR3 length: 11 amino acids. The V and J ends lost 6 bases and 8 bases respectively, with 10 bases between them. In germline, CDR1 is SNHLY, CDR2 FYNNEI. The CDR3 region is CASRVEGGYTF. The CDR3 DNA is TGTGCCAGCAGGGTGGAGGGCGGCTACACCTTC.

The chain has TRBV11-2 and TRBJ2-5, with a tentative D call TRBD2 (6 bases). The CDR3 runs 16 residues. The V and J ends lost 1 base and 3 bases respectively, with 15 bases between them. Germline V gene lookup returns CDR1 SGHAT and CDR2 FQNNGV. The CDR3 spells CASSLVGRRPEETQYF. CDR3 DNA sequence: TGTGCCAGCAGCTTAGTTGGGAGGCGGCCCGAAGAGACCCAGTACTTC.

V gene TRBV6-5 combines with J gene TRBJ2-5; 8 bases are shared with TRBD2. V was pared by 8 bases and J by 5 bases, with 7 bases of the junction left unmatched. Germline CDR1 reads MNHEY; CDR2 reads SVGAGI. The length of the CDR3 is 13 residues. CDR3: CASGRGGLETQYF. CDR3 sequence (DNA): TGTGCCAGCGGACGCGGGGGGCTGGAGACCCAGTACTTC.

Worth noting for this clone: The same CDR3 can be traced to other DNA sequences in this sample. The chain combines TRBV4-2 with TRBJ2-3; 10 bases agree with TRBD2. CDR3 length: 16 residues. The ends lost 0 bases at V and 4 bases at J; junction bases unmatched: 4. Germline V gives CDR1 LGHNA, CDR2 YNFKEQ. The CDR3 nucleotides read TGTGCCAGCAGCCAAGACTCTAGCGGGGGCGCAGATACGCAGTATTTT. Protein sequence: CASSQDSSGGADTQYF.

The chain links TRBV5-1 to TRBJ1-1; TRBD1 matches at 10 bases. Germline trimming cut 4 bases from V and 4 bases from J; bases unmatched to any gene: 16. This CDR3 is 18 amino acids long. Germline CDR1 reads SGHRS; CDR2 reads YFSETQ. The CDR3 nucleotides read TGCGCCAGCAGCCTACACAAGACGACAGGGGGCGATGTCACTGAAGCTTTCTTT. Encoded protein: CASSLHKTTGGDVTEAFF.

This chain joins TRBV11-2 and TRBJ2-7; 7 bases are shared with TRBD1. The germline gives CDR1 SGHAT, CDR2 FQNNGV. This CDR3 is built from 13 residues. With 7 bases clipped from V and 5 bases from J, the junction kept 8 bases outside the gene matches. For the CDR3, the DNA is TGTGCCAGCAACGCCGGGACAGTCCACGAGCAGTACTTC. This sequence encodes CASNAGTVHEQYF. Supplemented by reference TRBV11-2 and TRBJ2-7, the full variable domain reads EAGVAQSPRYKIIEKRQSVAFWCNPISGHATLYWYQQILGQGPKLLIQFQNNGVVDDSQLPKDRFSAERLKGVDSTLKIQPAKLEDSAVYLCASNAGTVHEQYFGPGTRLTVT.

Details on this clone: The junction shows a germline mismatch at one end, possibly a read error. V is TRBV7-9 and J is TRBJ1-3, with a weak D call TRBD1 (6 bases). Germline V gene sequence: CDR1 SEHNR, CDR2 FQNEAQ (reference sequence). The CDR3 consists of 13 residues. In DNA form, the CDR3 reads TGTGCCAGCAGCACAGGGCCTGGAAGCACCATATATTTT. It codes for CASSTGPGSTIYF.

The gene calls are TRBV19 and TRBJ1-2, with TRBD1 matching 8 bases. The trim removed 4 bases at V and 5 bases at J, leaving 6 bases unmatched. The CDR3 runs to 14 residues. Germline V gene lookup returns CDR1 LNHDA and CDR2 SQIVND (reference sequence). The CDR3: CASSKDRGGYGYTF. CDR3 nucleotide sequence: TGTGCCAGTAGTAAAGACAGGGGAGGGTATGGCTACACCTTC.

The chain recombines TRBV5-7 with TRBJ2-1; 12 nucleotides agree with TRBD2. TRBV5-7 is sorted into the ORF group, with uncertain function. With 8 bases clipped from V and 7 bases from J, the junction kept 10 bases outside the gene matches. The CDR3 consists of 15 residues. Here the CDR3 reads CARNVTSGGGNEQFF. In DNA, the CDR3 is TGTGCCAGAAACGTGACTAGCGGGGGAGGGAATGAGCAGTTCTTC.

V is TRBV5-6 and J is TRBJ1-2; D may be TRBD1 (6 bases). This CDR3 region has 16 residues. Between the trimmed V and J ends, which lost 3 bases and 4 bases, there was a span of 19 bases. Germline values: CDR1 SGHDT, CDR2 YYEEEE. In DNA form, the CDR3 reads TGTGCCAGCAGCTCCACTGCCGGGGGGCTAGGCTATGGCTACACCTTC. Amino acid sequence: CASSSTAGGLGYGYTF. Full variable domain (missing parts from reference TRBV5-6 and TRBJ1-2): DAGVTQSPTHLIKTRGQQVTLRCSPKSGHDTVSWYQQALGQGPQFIFQYYEEEERQRGNFPDRFSGHQFPNYSSELNVNALLLGDSALYLCASSSTAGGLGYGYTFGSGTRLTVV.

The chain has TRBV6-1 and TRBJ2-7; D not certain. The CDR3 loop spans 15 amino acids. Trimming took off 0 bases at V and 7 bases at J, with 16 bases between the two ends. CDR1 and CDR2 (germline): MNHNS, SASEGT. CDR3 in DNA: TGTGCCAGCAGTGAAGCGTTTATCGGGTTTCGAGAGCAGTACTTC. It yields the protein CASSEAFIGFREQYF.